These 26 T cell receptor beta chains originate from one sample sequenced in a study of blood T cell repertoires in COVID-19. Assay: immunoSEQ multiplex PCR; the TCRdb copy retains only in-frame clones and omits some. The repertoire holds roughly 200,000 clones, with 89% as singletons. Material for sequencing was PBMCs or T cells enriched from blood (not recorded which). The receptor set was obtained from a woman aged 40 to 50 with acute COVID-19.

In its sample, this clone was seen once. The rearrangement joins TRBV13 to TRBJ2-1, with a tentative D call TRBD1 (9 bases). From germline, CDR1 is PRHDT and CDR2 FYEKMQ (reference sequence). Trimming pared 4 bases from V and 5 bases from J, leaving 27 bases between. This CDR3 spans 19 amino acids. DNA for the CDR3: TGTGCCAGCAGCTCTCGGGCCCGGACAGGGGCACTAGCGGACAATGAGCAGTTCTTC. Its translation: CASSSRARTGALADNEQFF.

The V and J genes are TRBV21-1 and TRBJ2-7; the table gives TRBD2 as D, unverified against the DNA. TRBV21-1 is a pseudogene segment. The CDR3 covers 18 residues. Here the CDR3 reads CASSKGFSGGATDSEQYF. The CDR3 DNA follows: TGTGCCAGCAGCAAAGGCTTTAGCGGGGGGGCCACGGACTCCGAGCAGTACTTC.

This CDR3 reads CASSTGATNEKLFF. DNA of the CDR3: TGTGCCAGCAGTACTGGAGCAACTAATGAAAAACTGTTTTTT. This chain uses TRBV6-5 with TRBJ1-4; no clear D gene. Trimming shortened V by 5 bases and J by 0 bases, and 7 bases separated the two germline ends. Germline V lookup: CDR1 MNHEY, CDR2 SVGAGI. The CDR3 runs to 14 residues.

The V and J genes are TRBV7-8 and TRBJ2-1, with 8 bases matching TRBD2. CDR1 and CDR2 from the germline V gene are SGHVS and FQNEAQ. J lost 7 bases, V lost 2 bases, and 13 bases had no gene match. This CDR3 has 17 residues. This CDR3 reads CASSLNPGLGGQNEQFF. The CDR3 bases are TGTGCCAGCAGCTTAAACCCGGGACTAGGGGGGCAAAATGAGCAGTTCTTC.

The chain combines TRBV2 with TRBJ2-7, with D possibly being TRBD2 (5 bases). Germline V gene lookup returns CDR1 SNHLY and CDR2 FYNNEI. Trimming took 8 bases from V and 5 from J, leaving 16 bases between them. This CDR3 has 13 residues. The CDR3 bases are TGTGCCAGCTCAGTGTCGGGAATTCACGAGCAGTACTTC. This sequence encodes CASSVSGIHEQYF.

The gene calls are TRBV4-1 and TRBJ2-6; D gene uncertain. The V end lost 0 bases, the J end lost 2 bases, and 23 bases lay between the germline ends. This CDR3 is 21 amino acids long. Germline V gene data show CDR1 as MGHRA and CDR2 as YSYEKL. CDR3 loop: CASSQDLLEIGRGTGANVLTF. As DNA, the CDR3 is TGCGCCAGCAGCCAAGATCTATTGGAGATTGGCCGCGGAACTGGGGCCAACGTCCTGACTTTC.

V gene TRBV25-1 combines with J gene TRBJ1-6, with 7 bases that match TRBD1. The CDR3 contains 13 residues. The germline CDR1 and CDR2 sequences are MGHDK and SYGVNS. With 3 bases clipped from V and 7 bases from J, the junction kept 0 bases outside the gene matches. The CDR3 here is CASSDRGNSPLHF. The CDR3 DNA reads TGTGCCAGCAGTGACAGGGGGAATTCACCCCTCCACTTT.

This clone was observed once. The rearrangement uses TRBV24-1 and TRBJ2-3; 12 nucleotides align to TRBD1. V lost 4 bases and J lost 4; bases outside the gene matches: 5. The CDR3 extends over 16 amino acids. CDR1 and CDR2 (germline): KGHDR, SFDVKD. Written as DNA, the CDR3 is TGTGCCACCAGTGAGGGGGACAGGGGGCGGTCAGATACGCAGTATTTT. Translated, it gives CATSEGDRGRSDTQYF.

The V call is TRBV7-9, the J call TRBJ1-1; D remains ambiguous. V lost 5 bases to trimming and J lost 7 bases, with 11 bases between them. The CDR3 runs to 12 residues. Germline V gives CDR1 SEHNR, CDR2 FQNEAQ (reference sequence). DNA for the CDR3: TGTGCCAGCAGCCCCAGACGGGTTGAAGCTTTCTTT. Its translation: CASSPRRVEAFF.

This sequence joins TRBV9 and TRBJ2-1; D remains ambiguous. Trimming left V 0 bases short and J 5 bases short, with 9 bases between. The CDR3 spans 14 residues. Germline V gene data show CDR1 as SGDLS and CDR2 as YYNGEE. The CDR3 region has the DNA TGTGCCAGCAGCGTAGTCGAGAGAGACAATGAGCAGTTCTTC. Amino acids: CASSVVERDNEQFF.

The chain carries TRBV7-3 and TRBJ2-5, with a weak D call TRBD1 (5 bases). V was shortened by 3 bases and J by 5 bases, with 16 bases between the two germline ends. The CDR3 is 15 residues long. The germline V gene has CDR1 SGHTA and CDR2 FQGTGA. CDR3 in DNA: TGTGCCAGCAGCTTTAGGGGCAGAGCGAGGGAGACCCAGTACTTC. It encodes CASSFRGRARETQYF.

DNA of the CDR3: TGTGCCAGCAGTCTTAAGGGTCAGGGGACGAGAACTGAAGCTTTCTTT. The encoded protein is CASSLKGQGTRTEAFF. The chain couples TRBV2 to TRBJ1-1, with D possibly being TRBD1 (6 bases). CDR1 is SNHLY, CDR2 FYNNEI, per germline. This CDR3 is built from 16 residues. V lost 5 bases and J lost 5, with 21 bases in between. The entire variable domain, with the rest obtained from reference TRBV2 and TRBJ1-1, is as follows: EPEVTQTPSHQVTQMGQEVILRCVPISNHLYFYWYRQILGQKVEFLVSFYNNEISEKSEIFDDQFSVERPDGSNFTLKIRSTKLEDSAMYFCASSLKGQGTRTEAFFGQGTRLTVV.

The genes are TRBV5-1 and TRBJ2-2, with D possibly being TRBD1 (5 bases). The CDR3 is 15 amino acids. With 4 bases removed from V and 3 bases from J, the gap between germline ends came to 13 bases. The germline gives CDR1 SGHRS, CDR2 YFSETQ. This chain's CDR3 is CASSLGGQHTGELFF. The CDR3 nucleotides read TGCGCCAGCAGCCTAGGCGGACAACACACCGGGGAGCTGTTTTTT. The full variable domain, rest sourced from reference TRBV5-1 and TRBJ2-2, is KAGVTQTPRYLIKTRGQQVTLSCSPISGHRSVSWYQQTPGQGLQFLFEYFSETQRNKGNFPGRFSGRQFSNSRSEMNVSTLELGDSALYLCASSLGGQHTGELFFGEGSRLTVL.

Turning to this clone: Other DNA sequences in the same sample also yield this CDR3. The V and J genes are TRBV28 and TRBJ1-2, with D perhaps matching TRBD1 (5 bases). CDR1 is MDHEN, CDR2 SYDVKM, per germline. The CDR3 covers 13 residues. Trimming removed 5 bases at V and 8 bases at J, with 15 bases between. Written as DNA, the CDR3 is TGTGCCAGCAGTCTTCCGGGGGGAGGAGGCTACACCTTC. It specifies CASSLPGGGGYTF.

This clone was counted between two and nine times. The chain employs TRBV6-5 and TRBJ2-7, with D possibly matching TRBD2 (7 bases). Germline CDR1 reads MNHEY; CDR2 reads SVGAGI. The CDR3 extends over 15 amino acids. The V gene lost 2 bases and the J gene lost 4 bases, with 15 bases spanning the gap. The CDR3 spells CASSYDGGRGYEQYF. CDR3 nucleotide sequence: TGTGCCAGCAGTTACGATGGGGGGAGGGGGTACGAGCAGTACTTC.

The chain is built from TRBV11-3 and TRBJ2-3; D ambiguous. Trimming removed 2 bases at V and 1 base at J, with 7 bases between. This CDR3 is built from 14 residues. Germline V gene lookup returns CDR1 SGHNT and CDR2 YENEEA. The CDR3 DNA sequence: TGTGCCAGCAGCTTAAGCCCCGGCACAGATACGCAGTATTTT. Protein product: CASSLSPGTDTQYF.

The V call is TRBV28, the J call TRBJ2-1; 9 bases match TRBD2. The CDR3 consists of 15 residues. The junction had 6 bases not matched to a gene; V was cut back by 2 bases and J by 7 bases. Germline V lookup: CDR1 MDHEN, CDR2 SYDVKM. In DNA, the CDR3 is TGTGCCAGCAGTTTAACGGCGGGGGGGCTTAATGAGCAGTTCTTC. Amino acid sequence: CASSLTAGGLNEQFF.

The chain employs TRBV6-5 and TRBJ2-7, with 12 bases fitting TRBD1. The CDR3 consists of 15 residues. Losses at the gene ends were 4 bases for V and 5 bases for J; bases not matched to a gene: 6. CDR1 is MNHEY and CDR2 is SVGAGI in the germline V gene. Here the CDR3 DNA reads TGTGCCAGCAGTTTCCGGGACAGGGGGCGAGACGAGCAGTACTTC. This sequence encodes CASSFRDRGRDEQYF.

The chain is built from TRBV5-4 and TRBJ2-5; 7 nucleotides align to TRBD2. CDR1 is SGHNT, CDR2 YYREEE, per germline (reference sequence). The CDR3 covers 13 residues. Germline trimming cut 0 bases from V and 5 bases from J; bases unmatched to any gene: 1. CDR3 sequence: CASSLAGGETQYF. The CDR3 coding sequence is TGTGCCAGCAGCTTGGCCGGGGGGGAGACCCAGTACTTC. The entire variable domain, with the rest obtained from reference TRBV5-4 and TRBJ2-5, is as follows: ETGVTQSPTHLIKTRGQQVTLRCSSQSGHNTVSWYQQALGQGPQFIFQYYREEENGRGNFPPRFSGLQFPNYSSELNVNALELDDSALYLCASSLAGGETQYFGPGTRLLVL.

The chain combines TRBV28 with TRBJ2-1; the match to TRBD2 covers 12 bases. The V segment lost 1 base and the J segment 10 bases; nucleotides outside the gene matches: 8. CDR3 length: 16 residues. Germline V CDR1 and CDR2: MDHEN, SYDVKM. The CDR3 loop is CASSLFRLAGEREQFF. CDR3 DNA: TGTGCCAGCAGTTTATTCCGACTAGCGGGAGAGAGGGAGCAGTTCTTC.

The rearrangement links TRBV5-5 to TRBJ2-3, with 12 nucleotides matching TRBD2. CDR3 length: 19 amino acids. V was pared by 4 bases and J by 0 bases, with 12 bases of the junction left unmatched. CDR1 is SGHKS and CDR2 is YYEKEE in the germline V gene (reference sequence). The CDR3 DNA follows: TGTGCCAGCAGCAGATTCTGGACTAGCGGGGCCACTAGCACAGATACGCAGTATTTT. Translated: CASSRFWTSGATSTDTQYF.

This clone was seen just once. The V and J genes are TRBV7-3 and TRBJ2-1, with 11 nucleotides matching TRBD2. CDR1 and CDR2 (germline): SGHTA, FQGTGA. The CDR3 is made up of 17 amino acids. J gave up 4 bases and V 0 bases, and 5 bases lay outside the gene matches. CDR3 region: CASSLTSGTSGYNEQFF. Written as DNA, the CDR3 is TGTGCCAGCAGCTTAACCTCCGGGACTAGCGGATACAATGAGCAGTTCTTC.

The chain employs TRBV5-6 and TRBJ2-1; 14 bases map to TRBD2. The CDR3 contains 16 residues. V dropped 2 bases and J dropped 8; count of bases not matched to a gene: 6. CDR1 SGHDT and CDR2 YYEEEE come from the germline V gene. The CDR3 here is CASSFGTSGRIDEQFF. CDR3 sequence (DNA): TGTGCCAGCAGCTTCGGGACTAGCGGGAGAATCGATGAGCAGTTCTTC.

This chain uses TRBV5-1 with TRBJ2-2; 9 bases are a match to TRBD1. Germline lookup yields CDR1 SGHRS and CDR2 YFSETQ. The CDR3 is made up of 14 amino acids. V gave up 4 bases and J gave up 7 bases; unmatched junction bases: 5. The CDR3 sequence is CASSGGQGVGELFF. DNA for the CDR3: TGCGCCAGCAGCGGGGGACAGGGCGTCGGGGAGCTGTTTTTT. Together with reference TRBV5-1 and TRBJ2-2, the CDR3 gives the full variable domain: KAGVTQTPRYLIKTRGQQVTLSCSPISGHRSVSWYQQTPGQGLQFLFEYFSETQRNKGNFPGRFSGRQFSNSRSEMNVSTLELGDSALYLCASSGGQGVGELFFGEGSRLTVL.

This chain joins TRBV27 and TRBJ1-6, with 7 bases fitting TRBD1. CDR1 is MNHEY and CDR2 is SMNVEV in the germline V gene (reference sequence). The CDR3 runs to 15 residues. V shed 6 bases and J 3 bases; nucleotides not matched to a gene: 5. The chain's CDR3 is CASSLDRDYNSPLHF. The CDR3 DNA sequence: TGTGCCAGCAGCCTCGACAGGGACTATAATTCACCCCTCCACTTT.

The chain combines TRBV14 with TRBJ1-4; 8 positions match TRBD1. Germline loops: CDR1 SGHDN, CDR2 FVKESK. V shed 2 bases and J 7 bases; nucleotides not matched to a gene: 6. This CDR3 has 15 residues. The CDR3 DNA reads as TGTGCCAGCAGCCAACCTTGGACAGGGACTGAAAAACTGTTTTTT. This codes for CASSQPWTGTEKLFF.